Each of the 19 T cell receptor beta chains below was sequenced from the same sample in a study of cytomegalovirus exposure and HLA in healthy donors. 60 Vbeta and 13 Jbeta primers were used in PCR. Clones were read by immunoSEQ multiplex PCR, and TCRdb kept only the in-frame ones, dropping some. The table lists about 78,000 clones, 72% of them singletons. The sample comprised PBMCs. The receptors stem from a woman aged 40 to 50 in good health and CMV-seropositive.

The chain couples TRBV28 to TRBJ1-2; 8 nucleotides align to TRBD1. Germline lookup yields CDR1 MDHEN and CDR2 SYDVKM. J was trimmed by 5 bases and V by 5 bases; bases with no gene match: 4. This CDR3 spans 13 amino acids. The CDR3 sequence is CASSQGAEYGYTF. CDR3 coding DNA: TGTGCCAGCAGTCAGGGGGCGGAGTATGGCTACACCTTC.

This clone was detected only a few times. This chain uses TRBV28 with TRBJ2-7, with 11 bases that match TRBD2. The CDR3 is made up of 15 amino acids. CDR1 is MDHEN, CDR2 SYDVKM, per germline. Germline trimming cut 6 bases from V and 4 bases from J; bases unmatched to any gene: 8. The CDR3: CASRDSGRGYYEQYF. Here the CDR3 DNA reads TGTGCCAGCAGGGATAGCGGGAGGGGATATTACGAGCAGTACTTC.

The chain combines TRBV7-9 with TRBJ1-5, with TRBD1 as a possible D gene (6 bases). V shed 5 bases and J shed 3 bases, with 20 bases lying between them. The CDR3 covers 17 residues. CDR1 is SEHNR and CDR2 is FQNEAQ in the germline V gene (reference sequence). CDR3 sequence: CASSTSAQGRPNQPQHF. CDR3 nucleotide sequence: TGTGCCAGCAGCACCTCAGCGCAGGGGCGCCCCAATCAGCCCCAGCATTTT.

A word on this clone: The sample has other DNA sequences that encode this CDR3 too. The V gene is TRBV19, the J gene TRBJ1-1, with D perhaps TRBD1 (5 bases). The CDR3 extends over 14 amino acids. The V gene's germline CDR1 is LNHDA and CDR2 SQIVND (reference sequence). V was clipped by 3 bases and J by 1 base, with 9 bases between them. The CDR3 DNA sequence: TGTGCCAGTAGTATTGGGCAGGGGAACACTGAAGCTTTCTTT. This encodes CASSIGQGNTEAFF.

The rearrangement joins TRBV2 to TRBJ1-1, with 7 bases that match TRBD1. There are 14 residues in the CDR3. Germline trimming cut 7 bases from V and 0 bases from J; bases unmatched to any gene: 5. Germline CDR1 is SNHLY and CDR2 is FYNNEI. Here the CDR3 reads CASNGDSMNTEAFF. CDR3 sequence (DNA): TGTGCCAGCAACGGGGACAGTATGAACACTGAAGCTTTCTTT.

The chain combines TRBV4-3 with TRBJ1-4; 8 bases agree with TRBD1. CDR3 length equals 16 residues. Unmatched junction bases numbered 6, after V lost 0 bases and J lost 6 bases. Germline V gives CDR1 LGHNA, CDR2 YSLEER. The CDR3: CASSQDPLRGHEKLFF. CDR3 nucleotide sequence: TGCGCCAGCAGCCAAGACCCACTCAGGGGGCATGAAAAACTGTTTTTT.

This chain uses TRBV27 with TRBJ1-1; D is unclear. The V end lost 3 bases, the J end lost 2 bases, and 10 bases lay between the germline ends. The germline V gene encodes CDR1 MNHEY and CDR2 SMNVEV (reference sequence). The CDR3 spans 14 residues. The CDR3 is CASSFNGFNTEAFF. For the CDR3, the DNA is TGTGCCAGCAGTTTTAACGGTTTTAACACTGAAGCTTTCTTT.

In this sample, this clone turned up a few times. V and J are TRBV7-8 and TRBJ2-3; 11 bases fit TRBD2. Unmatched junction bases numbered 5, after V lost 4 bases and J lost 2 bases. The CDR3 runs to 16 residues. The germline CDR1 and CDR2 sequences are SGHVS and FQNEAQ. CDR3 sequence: CASSYPTSGVTDTQYF. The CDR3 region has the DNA TGTGCCAGCAGCTACCCGACTAGCGGGGTCACAGATACGCAGTATTTT.

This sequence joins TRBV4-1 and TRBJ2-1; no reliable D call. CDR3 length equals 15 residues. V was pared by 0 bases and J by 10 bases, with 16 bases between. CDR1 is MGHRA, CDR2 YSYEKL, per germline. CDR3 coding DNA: TGCGCCAGCAGCCAAGATCATGGGCAAGGCAGGGAGCAGTTCTTC. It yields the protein CASSQDHGQGREQFF.

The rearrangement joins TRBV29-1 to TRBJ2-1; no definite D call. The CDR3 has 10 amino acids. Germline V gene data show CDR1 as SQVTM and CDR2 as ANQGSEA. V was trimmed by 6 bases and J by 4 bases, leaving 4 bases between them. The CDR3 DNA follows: TGCAGCGTGGCATACAATGAGCAGTTCTTC. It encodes CSVAYNEQFF.

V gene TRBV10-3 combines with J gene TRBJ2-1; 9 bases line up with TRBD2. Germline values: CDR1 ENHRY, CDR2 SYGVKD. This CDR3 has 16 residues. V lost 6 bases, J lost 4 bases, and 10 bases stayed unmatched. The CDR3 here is CAISGPTSGVYNEQFF. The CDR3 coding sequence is TGTGCCATCAGCGGGCCGACTAGCGGAGTTTACAATGAGCAGTTCTTC.

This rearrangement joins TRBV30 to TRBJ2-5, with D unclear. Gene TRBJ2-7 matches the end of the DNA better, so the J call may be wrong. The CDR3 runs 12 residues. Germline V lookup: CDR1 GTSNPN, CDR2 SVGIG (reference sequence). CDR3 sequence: CAWSAVFYEQYF. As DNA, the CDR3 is TGTGCCTGGAGTGCCGTTTTCTACGAGCAGTACTTC.

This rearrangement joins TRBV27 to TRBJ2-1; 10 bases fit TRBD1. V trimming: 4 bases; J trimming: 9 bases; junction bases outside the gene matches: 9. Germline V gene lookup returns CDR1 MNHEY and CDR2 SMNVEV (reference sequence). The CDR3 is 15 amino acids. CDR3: CASSSLGTGVGEQFF. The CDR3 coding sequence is TGTGCCAGCAGTTCCCTAGGGACAGGGGTTGGTGAGCAGTTCTTC.

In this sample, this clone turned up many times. CDR3 residues: CASSEMAGTGNEQYF. The CDR3 DNA reads as TGCGCCAGCAGTGAGATGGCCGGGACAGGGAACGAGCAGTACTTC. The chain links TRBV10-1 to TRBJ2-7; 9 bases map to TRBD1. J was trimmed by 5 bases and V by 2 bases; bases with no gene match: 7. This CDR3 has 15 amino acids. CDR1 is WNHNN and CDR2 is SYGVQD in the germline V gene (reference sequence).

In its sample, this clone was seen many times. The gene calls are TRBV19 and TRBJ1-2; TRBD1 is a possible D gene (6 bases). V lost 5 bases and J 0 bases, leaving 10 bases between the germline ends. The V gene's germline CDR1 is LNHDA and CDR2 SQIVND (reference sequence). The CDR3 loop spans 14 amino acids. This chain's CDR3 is CASSEQGPNYGYTF. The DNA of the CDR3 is TGTGCCAGTAGTGAACAGGGACCTAACTATGGCTACACCTTC.

The DNA for the CDR3 is TGTGCCAGCAGTGAAGAGGGGGCGCGATCTTCACCCCTCCACTTT. This codes for CASSEEGARSSPLHF. The chain combines TRBV2 with TRBJ1-6; 7 nucleotides match TRBD1. The CDR3 consists of 15 residues. V gave up 1 base and J gave up 9 bases; unmatched junction bases: 6. Germline V gene data show CDR1 as SNHLY and CDR2 as FYNNEI.

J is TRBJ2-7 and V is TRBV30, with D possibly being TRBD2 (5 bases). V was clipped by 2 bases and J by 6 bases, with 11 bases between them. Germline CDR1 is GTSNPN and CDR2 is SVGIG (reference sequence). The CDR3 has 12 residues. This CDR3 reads CAWSPPSGEQYF. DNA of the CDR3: TGTGCCTGGAGTCCCCCGAGCGGCGAGCAGTACTTC.

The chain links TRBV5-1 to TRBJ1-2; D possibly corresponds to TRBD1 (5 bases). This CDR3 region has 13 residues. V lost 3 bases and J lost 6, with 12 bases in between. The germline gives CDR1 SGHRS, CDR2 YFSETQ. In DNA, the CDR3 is TGCGCCAGCAGCTCGGGAGGGGCAAATGGCTACACCTTC. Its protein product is CASSSGGANGYTF.

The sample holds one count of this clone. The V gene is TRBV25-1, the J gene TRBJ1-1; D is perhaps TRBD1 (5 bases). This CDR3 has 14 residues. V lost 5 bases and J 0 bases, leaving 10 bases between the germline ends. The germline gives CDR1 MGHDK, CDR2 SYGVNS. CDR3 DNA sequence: TGTGCCAGCAGTTGGGAGGGGCTGAACACTGAAGCTTTCTTT. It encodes CASSWEGLNTEAFF.